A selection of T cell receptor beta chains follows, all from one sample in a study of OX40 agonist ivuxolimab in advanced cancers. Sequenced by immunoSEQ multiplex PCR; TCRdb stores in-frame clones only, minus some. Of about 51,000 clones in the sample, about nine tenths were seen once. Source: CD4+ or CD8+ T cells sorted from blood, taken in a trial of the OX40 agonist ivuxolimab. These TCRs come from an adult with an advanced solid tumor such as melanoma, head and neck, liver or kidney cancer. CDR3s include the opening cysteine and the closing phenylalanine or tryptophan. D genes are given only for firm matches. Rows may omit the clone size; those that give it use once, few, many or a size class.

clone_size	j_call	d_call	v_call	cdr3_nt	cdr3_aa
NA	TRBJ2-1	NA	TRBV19	TGTGCCAGTCGAGAAAGATACAATGAGCAGTTCTTC	CASRERYNEQFF
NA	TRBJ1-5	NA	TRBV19	TGTGCCAGTCACCCGGGACTTAGCAATCAGCCCCAGCATTTT	CASHPGLSNQPQHF
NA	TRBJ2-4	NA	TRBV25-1	TGTGCCAGCATGTCTGCGGTAGCCAAAAACATTCAGTACTTC	CASMSAVAKNIQYF
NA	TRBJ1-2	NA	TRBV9	TGTGCCAGCAGCCCCCGTTCCGGAATGGGCTATGGCTACACCTTC	CASSPRSGMGYGYTF
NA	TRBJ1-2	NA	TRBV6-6	TGTGCCAGCAGTTACGAGGGGCGCAACTATGGCTACACCTTC	CASSYEGRNYGYTF
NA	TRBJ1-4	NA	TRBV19	TGTGCCAGTAGTACCTACAAACTCGGGGAAAAACTGTTTTTT	CASSTYKLGEKLFF
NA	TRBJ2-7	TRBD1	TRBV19	TGTGCCAGTAGTTTGACAGGGGATCTTTACGAGCAGTACTTC	CASSLTGDLYEQYF
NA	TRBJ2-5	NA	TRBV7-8	TGTGCCAGCAGCCCCCAACAGGGTTTGTCTGGGACCCAGTACTTC	CASSPQQGLSGTQYF
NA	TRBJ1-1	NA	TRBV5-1	TGCGCCAGCAGTCAGGCGGGGCAGGACACTGAAGCTTTCTTT	CASSQAGQDTEAFF
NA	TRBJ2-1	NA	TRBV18	TGTGCCAGCTCACCCCGGGGGATTAGCGAGACCTACAATGAGCAGTTCTTC	CASSPRGISETYNEQFF
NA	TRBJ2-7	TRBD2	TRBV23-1	TGCGCCAGCAGTCAATCGGGCTGCGGGAGGGCCGTGGCCTACGAGCAGTACTTC	CASSQSGCGRAVAYEQYF
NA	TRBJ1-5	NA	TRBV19	TGTGCCAGTAGTATAAGTCCGATAAGGAGCAATCAGCCCCAGCATTTT	CASSISPIRSNQPQHF
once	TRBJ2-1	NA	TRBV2	TGTGCCAGCAGTGAACAGGGGGGATCACACAATGAGCAGTTCTTC	CASSEQGGSHNEQFF
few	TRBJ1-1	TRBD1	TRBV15	TGTGCCACCAGCGGAGGGACAGGGGGCACTGAAGCTTTCTTT	CATSGGTGGTEAFF
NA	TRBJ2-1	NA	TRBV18	TGTGCCAGCTCACTAACGAGAAACAATGAGCAGTTCTTC	CASSLTRNNEQFF
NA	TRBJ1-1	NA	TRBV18	TGTGCCAGCTCACCTAGGGACTACACTGAAGCTTTCTTT	CASSPRDYTEAFF
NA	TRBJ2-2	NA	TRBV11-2	TGTGCCAGCAGCTTAGTACGAGAGAACACCGGGGAGCTGTTTTTT	CASSLVRENTGELFF
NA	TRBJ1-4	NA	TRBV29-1	TGCAGCGTCATACCCGGAGACGAACCTCTCGGAAAACTGTTTTTT	CSVIPGDEPLGKLFF
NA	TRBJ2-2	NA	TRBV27	TGTGCCAGCAGTTTAGTTGGGGGGGAGCTGTTTTTT	CASSLVGGELFF
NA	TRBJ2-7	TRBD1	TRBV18	TGTGCCAGCTCACGAGGACAGGGGATCAGCGAGCAGTACTTC	CASSRGQGISEQYF
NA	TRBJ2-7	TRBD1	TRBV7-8	TGTGCCAGCAGCTTACGATCCAGACAGGGGATACCGACTACGGAGCAGTACTTC	CASSLRSRQGIPTTEQYF
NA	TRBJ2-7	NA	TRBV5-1	TGCGCCAGCAGCTTGGCTTGGGGGAGCTACGAGCAGTACTTC	CASSLAWGSYEQYF
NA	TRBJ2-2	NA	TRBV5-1	TGCGCCAGCAGCTTGGCCGGGGAGCTGTTTTTT	CASSLAGELFF
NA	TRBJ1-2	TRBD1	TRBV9	TGTGCCAGCAGCCCGACCGGGACAGAACCCTATGGCTACACCTTC	CASSPTGTEPYGYTF
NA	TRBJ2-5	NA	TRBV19	TGTGCCAGTAGTATTAATGGAGGGAAAGAGACCCAGTACTTC	CASSINGGKETQYF
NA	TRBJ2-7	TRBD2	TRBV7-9	TGTGCCAGCAGCCGCTCCGGGACTAGCGGCTCCTACGAGCAGTACTTC	CASSRSGTSGSYEQYF
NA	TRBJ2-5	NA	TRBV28	TGTGCCAGCAGGTCCGCCGACAGGGAGACCCAGTACTTC	CASRSADRETQYF
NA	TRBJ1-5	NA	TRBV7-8	TGTGCCAGCAGCCAGGGGACATCAGGAAATCAGCCCCAGCATTTT	CASSQGTSGNQPQHF
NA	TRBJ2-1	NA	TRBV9	TGTGCCAGCAGCGCCCCCCGGCGGGAAAGCTCCTACAATGAGCAGTTCTTC	CASSAPRRESSYNEQFF
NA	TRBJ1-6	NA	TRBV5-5	TGTGCCAGCAGCTTCGGTCTCTATAATTCACCCCTCCACTTT	CASSFGLYNSPLHF
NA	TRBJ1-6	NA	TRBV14	TGTGCCAGCAGCCAAGTTCGGGATAATTCACCCCTCCACTTT	CASSQVRDNSPLHF
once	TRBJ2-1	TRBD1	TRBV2	TGTGCCAGCAGTCGACAGGGGGCGTCCTACAATGAGCAGTTCTTC	CASSRQGASYNEQFF
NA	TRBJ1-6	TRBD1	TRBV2	TGTGCCAGCAGCCCCAGGACAGGAGAAGATTCACCCCTCCACTTT	CASSPRTGEDSPLHF
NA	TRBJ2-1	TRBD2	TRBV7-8	TGTGCCAGCAGTATCTCGGGGGGCTCCTACAATGAGCAGTTCTTC	CASSISGGSYNEQFF
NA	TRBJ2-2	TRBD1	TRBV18	TGTGCCAGCTCTCCCGGACAGGGAGGAACAGCCGGGGAGCTGTTTTTT	CASSPGQGGTAGELFF
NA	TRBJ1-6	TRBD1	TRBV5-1	TGCGCCAGCAGCTTGGATGTTAACAGGGGAGATTCACCCCTCCACTTT	CASSLDVNRGDSPLHF
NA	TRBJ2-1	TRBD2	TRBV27	TGTGCCAGCAGGCTAGCGGGGGGGCGGGGTGAGCAGTTCTTC	CASRLAGGRGEQFF
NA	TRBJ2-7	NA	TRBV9	TGTGCCAGCAGTACAGGGCGCGACGAGCAGTACTTC	CASSTGRDEQYF
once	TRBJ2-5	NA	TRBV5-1	TGCGCCAGCTCCCTACCCTCCGAGGTGGTGGAGACCCAGTACTTC	CASSLPSEVVETQYF
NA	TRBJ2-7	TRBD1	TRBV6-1	TGTGCCAGCAGGATGGACAGGGTTCACTCCTACGAGCAGTACTTC	CASRMDRVHSYEQYF
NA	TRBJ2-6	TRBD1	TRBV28	TGTGCCAGCAACTCGCCTGGACAGGCTCATATCCTGACTTTC	CASNSPGQAHILTF
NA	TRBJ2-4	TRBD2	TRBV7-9	TGTGCCAGCAGCTTGGGACTAGCGGGAGAAAGAAACATTCAGTACTTC	CASSLGLAGERNIQYF
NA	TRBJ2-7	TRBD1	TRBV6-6	TGTGCCAGCAGTTACACAGGGGGGTCCTACGAGCAGTACTTC	CASSYTGGSYEQYF
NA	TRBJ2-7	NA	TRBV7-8	TGTGCCAGCAGCTTAGCGCGAGGACAAACCTACGAGCAGTACTTC	CASSLARGQTYEQYF
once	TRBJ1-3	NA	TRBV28	TGTGCCAGCAGTTCGCCTATTCCGGGATGGAACACCATATATTTT	CASSSPIPGWNTIYF
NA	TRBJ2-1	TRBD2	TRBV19	TGTGCCAGTAGTATAGATGGAGCCCCCGGGACTAGCGGGAGGGCCCTCTTC	CASSIDGAPGTSGRALF
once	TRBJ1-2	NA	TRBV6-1	TGTGCCAGCAGTGTTTCGGGGGCAGGCGGCTACACCTTC	CASSVSGAGGYTF
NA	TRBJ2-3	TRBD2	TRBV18	TGTGCCAGCTCACCACAAAGCGGGGGGGATACGCAGTATTTT	CASSPQSGGDTQYF
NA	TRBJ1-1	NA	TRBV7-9	TGTGCCAGCAGCTTAGAGGGGGACTACACTGAAGCTTTCTTT	CASSLEGDYTEAFF
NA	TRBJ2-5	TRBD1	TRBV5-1	TGCGCCAGCAGCTTATCCGGGACAGAAGAGACCCAGTACTTC	CASSLSGTEETQYF
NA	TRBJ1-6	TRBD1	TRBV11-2	TGTGCCAGCAGCCGGGACAGCTATAATTCACCCCTCCACTTT	CASSRDSYNSPLHF
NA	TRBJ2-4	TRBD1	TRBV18	TGTGCCAGCTCGACGGACAGGGAGGCCAAAAACATTCAGTACTTC	CASSTDREAKNIQYF
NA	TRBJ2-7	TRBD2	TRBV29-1	TGCAGCGTTGCTAGACTAGCGGGGGCCGGGGAGCAGTACTTC	CSVARLAGAGEQYF
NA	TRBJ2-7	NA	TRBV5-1	TGCGCCAGCAGCTCTACAGGGTTCAACGAGCAGTACTTC	CASSSTGFNEQYF
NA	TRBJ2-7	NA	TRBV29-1	TGCAGCGTTGCATCTAAGCTAGCCGCCCACGAGCAGTACTTC	CSVASKLAAHEQYF
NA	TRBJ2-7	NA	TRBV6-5	TGTGCCAGCAGTTACTCGTCCTATAACTCCTACGAGCAGTACTTC	CASSYSSYNSYEQYF
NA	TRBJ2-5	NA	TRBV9	TGTGCCAGCAGCGGCGACTACCAAGAGACCCAGTACTTC	CASSGDYQETQYF